This T cell receptor (beta chain) was sequenced for a study of blood T cell repertoires in COVID-19. At the level of the study: The study drew acute and convalescent COVID-19 samples from the United States, Italy and Spain.

Trimming pared 2 bases from V and 6 bases from J, leaving 13 bases between. CDR1 MNHEY and CDR2 SVGAGI come from the germline V gene. The CDR3 runs 14 residues. Methods used by the authors: Nucleated cell counts were estimated from reference gene primer amplification. This table comes from immunoSEQ multiplex PCR, and its TCRdb copy is limited to in-frame clones, with some not included. D and trimming come from the DNA, and the V and J calls and clone size come from that table. The sample lists 35,000 to 55,000 clones, around 91% seen once, with about 3% in the top ten. The material sequenced was peripheral blood. The chain recombines TRBV6-5 with TRBJ1-1, with D perhaps TRBD1 (6 bases). This clonotype was sampled from a man aged 50 or older with active COVID-19. Written as DNA, the CDR3 is TGTGCCAGCAGTTACGGCGGGGGGCATTCTGAAGCTTTCTTT. Its protein product is CASSYGGGHSEAFF.